These T cell receptor beta chains were read from a single sample in a study of Ad26.COV2.S vaccination and SARS-CoV-2 variants. The data were produced by immunoSEQ multiplex PCR, yet TCRdb's version contains in-frame clones alone and is incomplete. This sample carries 250,000 to 300,000 clones, 80% to 90% of them seen once, and the ten largest clones take over 2.5%. The specimen was peripheral blood, collected in a trial of Ad26.COV2.S vaccine versus placebo. The receptor source for this set is a person between 18 and 59 years old who received the Ad26.COV2.S COVID-19 vaccine or a placebo. Both conserved end residues are part of each CDR3. Each record gives: clone size, J gene, V gene, D gene, CDR3 DNA, CDR3 protein. A D gene is named only where the DNA matches it firmly. Clone sizes are given selectively: once, few, many, or a class where the clone is expanded.

.,TRBJ2-7,TRBV14,.,TGTGCCAGCAGCCGGGACATGAGCTCCTACGAGCAGTACTTC,CASSRDMSSYEQYF
.,TRBJ2-3,TRBV4-3,TRBD2,TGCGCCAGCAGCCAAGACGGCGGGGGGTTCACAGATACGCAGTATTTT,CASSQDGGGFTDTQYF
.,TRBJ2-1,TRBV3-1/TRBV3-2,.,TGTGCCAGCAGCCCCAGACGCCTTACCTACAATGAGCAGTTCTTC,CASSPRRLTYNEQFF
.,TRBJ2-3,TRBV27,.,TGTGCCAGCAGTTTATCTTCCGGGGCGGGCACAGATACGCAGTATTTT,CASSLSSGAGTDTQYF
.,TRBJ2-1,TRBV7-8,.,TGTGCCAGCAGCTCTAACAGGATTAGTGTCTACAATGAGCAGTTCTTC,CASSSNRISVYNEQFF
.,TRBJ1-1,TRBV7-3,.,TGTGCCAGCAGCCTACAGGGATGGGACACTGAAGCTTTCTTT,CASSLQGWDTEAFF
once,TRBJ1-3,TRBV28,TRBD1,TGTGCCAGCAGTCGGCAGGGGGCTGGAAACACCATATATTTT,CASSRQGAGNTIYF
.,TRBJ2-7,TRBV12-5,.,TGTGCTAGTGGCCGGAGGGAGTCCGAGCAGTACTTC,CASGRRESEQYF
.,TRBJ1-2,TRBV30,.,TGTGCCTGGAGTGTAACAGGTGACTATGGCTACACCTTC,CAWSVTGDYGYTF
.,TRBJ1-2,TRBV12-3/TRBV12-4,.,TGTGCCAGCAGCCGCTCGGGGGGCTCTAGCTACACCTTC,CASSRSGGSSYTF
.,TRBJ1-1,TRBV7-9,.,TGTGCCAGCAGCTCCTTGGGCGGAGCTTTCTTT,CASSSLGGAFF
few,TRBJ1-1,TRBV6-5,.,TGTGCCAGCAGTTACTCTTGGGACACCCGCAACACTGAAGCTTTCTTT,CASSYSWDTRNTEAFF
few,TRBJ1-4,TRBV6-1,.,TGTGCCAGCAGTGAAAGGGAAGCTGAAAAACTGTTTTTT,CASSEREAEKLFF
.,TRBJ2-5,TRBV7-2,.,TGTGCCAGCAGCTTAGTGGTCAGGGTGGTGGGTCAAGAGACCCAGTACTTC,CASSLVVRVVGQETQYF
.,TRBJ1-1,TRBV10-3,TRBD1,TGTGCCATCAGTGATGGGACAGGGCTGAACACTGAAGCTTTCTTT,CAISDGTGLNTEAFF
.,TRBJ2-7,TRBV5-1,TRBD1,TGCGCCAGCAGCTTAAGCCCCACCGGGACAGGGGGCAGGAGGGAGCAGTACTTC,CASSLSPTGTGGRREQYF
.,TRBJ1-2,TRBV6-5,TRBD1,TGTGCCAGCAGTATACGACAGGGCGGCTATGGCTACACCTTC,CASSIRQGGYGYTF
.,TRBJ2-2,TRBV5-1,.,TGCGCCAGCAGCTTGGCCAAACAGGGCACTGGTACCGGGGAGCTGTTTTTT,CASSLAKQGTGTGELFF
.,TRBJ2-7,TRBV5-1,TRBD1,TGCGCCAGCAGCCCCCAGGAGGCGACAGGGTCGGACGAGCAGTACTTC,CASSPQEATGSDEQYF
.,TRBJ2-5,TRBV11-2,TRBD2,TGTGCCAGCAGTGACGTGGTAGCGGGAGAAGAGACCCAGTACTTC,CASSDVVAGEETQYF
many,TRBJ1-3,TRBV20-1,.,TGCAGTGCTCCAGGGGGAAACACCATATATTTT,CSAPGGNTIYF
.,TRBJ2-1,TRBV28,TRBD2,TGTGCCAGCAGTGTCCCGACTAGCGAGTCCTACAATGAGCAGTTCTTC,CASSVPTSESYNEQFF
.,TRBJ1-5,TRBV12-3/TRBV12-4,.,TGTGCCAGCAGCTTGGGAGTTGGGGAGCCCCAGCATTTT,CASSLGVGEPQHF
.,TRBJ1-5,TRBV7-9,.,TGTGCCAGCAGCTTAGGAACGGGGCTCTCTCAGCCCCAGCATTTT,CASSLGTGLSQPQHF
.,TRBJ1-1,TRBV30,.,TGTGCCTGGAGTGTACTAAGGGCACCAATAGCTTTCTTT,CAWSVLRAPIAFF